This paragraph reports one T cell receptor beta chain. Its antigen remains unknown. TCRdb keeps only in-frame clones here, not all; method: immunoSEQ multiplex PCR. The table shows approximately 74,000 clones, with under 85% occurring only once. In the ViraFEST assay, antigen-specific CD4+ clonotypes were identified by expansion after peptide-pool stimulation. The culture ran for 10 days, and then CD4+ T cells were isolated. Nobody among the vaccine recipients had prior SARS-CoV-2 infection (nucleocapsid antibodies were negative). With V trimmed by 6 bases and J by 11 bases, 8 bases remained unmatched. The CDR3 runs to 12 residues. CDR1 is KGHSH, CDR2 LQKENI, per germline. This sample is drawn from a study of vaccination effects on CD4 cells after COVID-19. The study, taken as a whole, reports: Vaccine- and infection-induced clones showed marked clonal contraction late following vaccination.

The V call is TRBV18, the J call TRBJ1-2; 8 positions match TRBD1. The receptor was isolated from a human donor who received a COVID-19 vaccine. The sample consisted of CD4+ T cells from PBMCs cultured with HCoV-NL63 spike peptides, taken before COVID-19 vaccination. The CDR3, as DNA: TGTGCCAGCTCCCTGGACAGGGAGGGTTACACCTTC. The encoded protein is CASSLDREGYTF.